These 17 T cell receptor beta chains came from one sample sequenced in a study of blood T cell repertoires in COVID-19. Sequenced by immunoSEQ multiplex PCR; TCRdb stores in-frame clones only, minus some. The table lists 150,000 to 200,000 clones, around 87% of them singletons, with 2% to 3% in the top ten. Sequenced: peripheral blood. The receptors come from a middle-aged man with active or convalescent COVID-19.

In its sample, this clone was seen a few times. The genes are TRBV7-9 and TRBJ1-1, with D possibly matching TRBD1 (5 bases). This CDR3 region has 13 residues. Trimming took off 5 bases at V and 4 bases at J, with 11 bases between the two ends. The germline V gene encodes CDR1 SEHNR and CDR2 FQNEAQ (reference sequence). For the CDR3, the DNA is TGTGCCAGCAGCGCCCGGGGGACCACTGAAGCTTTCTTT. Translated: CASSARGTTEAFF.

The gene calls are TRBV18 and TRBJ1-1; 7 positions agree with TRBD1. After removal of 2 bases from V and 7 bases from J, the junction contained 13 bases not matched to a gene. Germline V gene sequence: CDR1 KGHSH, CDR2 LQKENI. The CDR3 extends over 16 amino acids. CDR3 sequence: CASSPTPDRDGIEAFF. The DNA for the CDR3 is TGTGCCAGCTCACCAACCCCCGACAGGGATGGTATTGAAGCTTTCTTT. The full variable domain, its missing parts supplied by reference TRBV18 and TRBJ1-1, is NAGVMQNPRHLVRRRGQEARLRCSPMKGHSHVYWYRQLPEEGLKFMVYLQKENIIDESGMPKERFSAEFPKEGPSILRIQQVVRGDSAAYFCASSPTPDRDGIEAFFGQGTRLTVV.

This rearrangement joins TRBV6-5 to TRBJ2-3; D is possibly TRBD2 (7 bases). CDR3 length: 15 amino acids. V lost 2 bases to trimming and J lost 3 bases, with 12 bases between them. Germline values: CDR1 MNHEY, CDR2 SVGAGI. CDR3 loop: CASSYGGAGTDTQYF. CDR3 sequence (DNA): TGTGCCAGCAGTTACGGGGGGGCAGGGACAGATACGCAGTATTTT.

The rearrangement uses TRBV3-1 (or the pseudogene TRBV3-2) and TRBJ2-3; D might be TRBD2 (6 bases). CDR1 LGHDT and CDR2 YNNKEL come from the germline V gene (reference sequence). Trimming shortened V by 8 bases and J by 2 bases, and 14 bases separated the two germline ends. The CDR3 runs to 14 residues. CDR3 sequence reads: CASGVGGATDTQYF. In DNA, the CDR3 is TGTGCCAGCGGGGTCGGCGGGGCCACAGATACGCAGTATTTT.

The chain recombines TRBV6-2 or TRBV6-3 with TRBJ2-2, with D unresolved. The CDR3 is 16 residues long. Trimming took 5 bases from V and 4 from J, leaving 17 bases between them. The germline gives CDR1 MNHEY, CDR2 SVGEGT. The CDR3 loop reads CASSLNLPPFTGELFF. The CDR3 DNA sequence: TGTGCCAGCAGTCTAAACTTGCCCCCCTTCACCGGGGAGCTGTTTTTT.

The CDR3 region is CASSPGTSHETQYF. The CDR3, as DNA: TGTGCCAGCAGCCCAGGGACTAGCCACGAGACCCAGTACTTC. This chain joins TRBV7-8 and TRBJ2-5, with TRBD2 matching over 9 bases. The V segment lost 5 bases and the J segment 5 bases; nucleotides outside the gene matches: 6. CDR1 is SGHVS and CDR2 is FQNEAQ in the germline V gene. The CDR3 loop spans 14 amino acids.

V gene TRBV12-3 or TRBV12-4 combines with J gene TRBJ1-6, with 9 bases lining up with TRBD1. J was trimmed by 8 bases and V by 7 bases; bases with no gene match: 3. The CDR3 length is 13 residues. The CDR3 region is CASKRTGDSPLHF. The CDR3 DNA reads as TGTGCCAGCAAGCGGACAGGGGATTCACCCCTCCACTTT.

The chain couples TRBV9 to TRBJ1-6; D remains ambiguous. The CDR3 runs to 15 residues. The germline gives CDR1 SGDLS, CDR2 YYNGEE. Trimming cost V 1 base and J 0 bases, with 5 bases left between them. This CDR3 reads CASSVSSSYNSPLHF. CDR3 bases: TGTGCCAGCAGCGTATCGAGCTCCTATAATTCACCCCTCCACTTT.

This clone came up once. The chain is built from TRBV15 and TRBJ2-2; D perhaps matches TRBD2 (6 bases). Germline loops: CDR1 LNHNV, CDR2 YYDKDF (reference sequence). V lost 1 base to trimming and J lost 7 bases, with 10 bases between them. This CDR3 spans 14 amino acids. CDR3: CATSRVGGIGELFF. The DNA of the CDR3 is TGTGCCACCAGCAGAGTCGGGGGAATCGGGGAGCTGTTTTTT. The entire variable domain, with the rest obtained from reference TRBV15 and TRBJ2-2, is as follows: DAMVIQNPRYQVTQFGKPVTLSCSQTLNHNVMYWYQQKSSQAPKLLFHYYDKDFNNEADTPDNFQSRRPNTSFCFLDIRSPGLGDTAMYLCATSRVGGIGELFFGEGSRLTVL.

Of note for this clone: Distinct nucleotide sequences in the sample also encode this CDR3. This sequence joins TRBV6-6 and TRBJ1-1; 8 nucleotides match TRBD1. CDR1 is MNHNY, CDR2 SVGAGI, per germline (reference sequence). The CDR3 contains 15 residues. Trimming cost V 2 bases and J 1 base; bases outside gene matches: 3. The CDR3 DNA is TGTGCCAGCAGTTACGGGGACAGGAGGAACACTGAAGCTTTCTTT. It translates to CASSYGDRRNTEAFF.

In nucleotides, the CDR3 is TGTGCCAGCAAAGACAGGCTGGCCACTGAAGCTTTCTTT. Translating gives CASKDRLATEAFF. The V call is TRBV6-5, the J call TRBJ1-1; a weak D match, TRBD1 (6 bases). Germline CDR1 reads MNHEY; CDR2 reads SVGAGI. V was cut by 7 bases and J by 4 bases, with 13 bases left in between. This CDR3 contains 13 residues.

The rearrangement joins TRBV15 to TRBJ1-5, with 7 bases fitting TRBD1. CDR3 length: 17 amino acids. The germline gives CDR1 LNHNV, CDR2 YYDKDF (reference sequence). The V segment lost 1 base and the J segment 2 bases; nucleotides outside the gene matches: 8. The CDR3 is CATSRGGDRRGNQPQHF. CDR3 DNA: TGTGCCACCAGCAGAGGAGGGGACAGACGGGGCAATCAGCCCCAGCATTTT. Variable domain in full (rest from reference TRBV15 and TRBJ1-5): DAMVIQNPRYQVTQFGKPVTLSCSQTLNHNVMYWYQQKSSQAPKLLFHYYDKDFNNEADTPDNFQSRRPNTSFCFLDIRSPGLGDTAMYLCATSRGGDRRGNQPQHFGDGTRLSIL.

This rearrangement joins TRBV14 to TRBJ1-2, with D possibly TRBD1 on 5 matching bases. The CDR3 spans 15 residues. Looked up from germline, CDR1 is SGHDN and CDR2 is FVKESK. V lost 1 base and J 4 bases, leaving 13 bases between the germline ends. The CDR3 DNA is TGTGCCAGCAGCCAAGCTCCGCAGGGAGGCTATGGCTACACCTTC. It codes for CASSQAPQGGYGYTF.

The chain carries TRBV19 and TRBJ1-1; TRBD1 matches at 7 bases. Trimming cost V 5 bases and J 0 bases; bases outside gene matches: 6. Germline V lookup: CDR1 LNHDA, CDR2 SQIVND (reference sequence). The CDR3 is made up of 15 amino acids. The CDR3 nucleotides are TGTGCCAGTAGTGCCCGGGACAGCCTGAACACTGAAGCTTTCTTT. This translates into CASSARDSLNTEAFF.

The V gene is TRBV19, the J gene TRBJ1-1; D might be TRBD1 (6 bases). The CDR3 totals 17 residues. Germline CDR1 and CDR2: LNHDA and SQIVND (reference sequence). V was cut by 6 bases and J by 3 bases, with 23 bases left in between. The CDR3 DNA is TGTGCCAGTAGCACAGGGTCAGTAATCTCGGAGGACACTGAAGCTTTCTTT. Protein: CASSTGSVISEDTEAFF. The full variable domain, its missing parts supplied by reference TRBV19 and TRBJ1-1, is DGGITQSPKYLFRKEGQNVTLSCEQNLNHDAMYWYRQDPGQGLRLIYYSQIVNDFQKGDIAEGYSVSREKKESFPLTVTSAQKNPTAFYLCASSTGSVISEDTEAFFGQGTRLTVV.

Only a few counts were recorded for this clone. Germline is not matched at one junction end, which may reflect a read error. The gene calls are TRBV7-7 and TRBJ2-7; a possible D gene is TRBD1 (6 bases). The germline V gene encodes CDR1 SSHAT and CDR2 FNYEAQ (reference sequence). The CDR3 runs 13 residues. The CDR3 region is CASSSGRGYEQYF. The CDR3 DNA sequence: TGTGCTAGCAGCTCCGGTAGGGGGTACGAGCAGTACTTC.

The chain carries TRBV5-4 and TRBJ1-2; 10 bases fit TRBD1. The length of the CDR3 is 14 residues. V lost 4 bases and J lost 2; bases outside the gene matches: 2. The germline V gene has CDR1 SGHNT and CDR2 YYREEE (reference sequence). The CDR3 here is CASSPGQGNYGYTF. CDR3 coding DNA: TGTGCCAGCAGCCCGGGACAGGGGAACTATGGCTACACCTTC.